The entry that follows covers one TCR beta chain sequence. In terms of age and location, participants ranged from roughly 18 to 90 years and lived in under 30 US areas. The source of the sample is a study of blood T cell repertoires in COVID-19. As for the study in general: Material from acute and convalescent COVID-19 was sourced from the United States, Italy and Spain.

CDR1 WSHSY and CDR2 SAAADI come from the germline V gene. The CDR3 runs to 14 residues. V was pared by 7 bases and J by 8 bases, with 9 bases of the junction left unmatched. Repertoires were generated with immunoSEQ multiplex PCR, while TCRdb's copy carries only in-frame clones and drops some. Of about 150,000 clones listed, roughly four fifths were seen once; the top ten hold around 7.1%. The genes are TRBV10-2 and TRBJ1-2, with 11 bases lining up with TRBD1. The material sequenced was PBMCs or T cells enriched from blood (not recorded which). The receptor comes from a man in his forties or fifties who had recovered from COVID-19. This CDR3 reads CASKSGQGVRGYTF. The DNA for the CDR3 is TGCGCCAGCAAATCGGGACAGGGGGTTAGAGGCTACACCTTC.